This TCR beta chain was identified in a study of blood T cell repertoires in COVID-19. The data were produced by immunoSEQ multiplex PCR, yet TCRdb's version contains in-frame clones alone and is incomplete. The profile covers some 270,000 clones, with roughly 89% appearing a single time and about 4.5% taken by the ten largest. Germline lookup yields CDR1 MGHRA and CDR2 YSYEKL. The V end was cut by 1 base, the J end by 0 bases, with 7 bases between. This CDR3 contains 15 residues. The receptor's source is a woman in her 40s who had recovered from COVID-19. V usage is TRBV4-1 and J usage is TRBJ2-1; no definite D call. The source material was peripheral blood. CDR3 loop: CASSQVASSYNEQFF. CDR3 in DNA: TGCGCCAGCAGCCAAGTTGCGTCCTCCTACAATGAGCAGTTCTTC.